This T cell receptor (beta chain) was identified during a study of cytomegalovirus exposure and HLA in healthy donors (dated by TCRdb to 2016 to 2017). Looking at the study overall: A later analysis indicated that the 130 or so validation repertoires were generated on the platform also employed for the 600 to 750 repertoires of the first cohort. The study aimed to test whether cataloging public T cell receptors could reveal signatures of past pathogen exposure. A separate validation cohort of roughly 130 different subjects was used in addition to the approximately 700-subject first cohort. The study combined high-throughput TCR immunosequencing, statistical association of individual TCRs with disease status, and machine learning to predict cytomegalovirus infection status. General study outcomes and caveats: Cytomegalovirus status was reported to be diagnosed by the classifier with high specificity and sensitivity in both the original and validation cohorts. A later analysis had no HLA typing for the validation cohort, so co-occurrence there was scored across all 110 or so repertoires. In vitro tests confirmed that a few of the cytomegalovirus-associated TCR beta chains recognize cytomegalovirus antigens. In a later analysis, TCRs clustered in the first cohort were found to also tend to co-occur in the roughly 110 validation repertoires, with 85% to 95% of cluster scores above 0. Most TCR sequences were seen in very few donors, while some public TCRs were found in many individuals. According to the authors, the approach could potentially be generalized to other disease states and immunological phenotypes. The study gave a list of 150 to 200 TCR beta chains associated with cytomegalovirus.

As to this clone: No antigen is known for it. No much larger clonotype is one base removed from it; base qualities were not supplied.

Receptors were amplified or captured by the immunoSEQ multiplex PCR assay. Under the source paper's analysis protocol: To diagnose cytomegalovirus status from the catalog of TCR beta chain sequences, a statistical classification framework was built. TCRdb provides this immuneACCESS table in a form limited to in-frame rearrangements. Some clones are lacking; in checked studies, under half of them reflect an unresolved V gene, and why the rest are absent is not known. The V and J calls and clone size come from that table; D and trimming were worked out from the DNA. The sample table shows roughly 300,000 clones, and roughly 88% are seen once. Of the sample, about 0.99% falls within the top ten clones. The germline V end is reduced by 5 bases and the J end by 4 bases; junction bases left unmatched: 7. From cysteine to phenylalanine, the CDR3 is 15 amino acids long. The DNA shown is the 45-base CDR3, in frame from base 1. CDR1 and CDR2 are read off the germline V gene as MNHEY and SVGAGI.

Donors formed part of the validation cohort, which comprised about 120 subjects and was distinct from the first cohort of some 700 subjects. The V and J segments used are TRBV6-5 and TRBJ2-3; 9 junctional bases match TRBD1. This sequence originates from a young woman in good health and CMV-seronegative. Sequencing was done on a sample of PBMCs. CDR3 sequence: CASSGTGLFSDTQYF. The DNA reads TGTGCCAGCAGTGGGACAGGGTTATTTTCAGATACGCAGTATTTT.